The T cell receptor beta chain described here comes from a study of T cell changes during pregnancy in multiple sclerosis. Germline assignment: CDR1 MRHNA and CDR2 SNTAGT. With 2 bases clipped from V and 7 bases from J, the junction kept 7 bases outside the gene matches. The CDR3 is made up of 15 amino acids. Here immunoSEQ multiplex PCR was the method, and the copy in TCRdb shows in-frame clones only, minus some. Of 45,000 to 55,000 clones listed, 88% were seen once; the top ten hold 1% to 1.5%. The chain recombines TRBV6-4 with TRBJ2-1, with 8 bases aligning to TRBD2. The origin of this receptor is a female donor with multiple sclerosis, enrolled in a pregnancy study. Source: CD4+ T cells from peripheral blood mononuclear cells, taken in the second trimester of pregnancy. The CDR3 DNA sequence: TGTGCCAGCAGTGACCGGGCGAGCGGGGGAAATGAGCAGTTCTTC. Its translation: CASSDRASGGNEQFF.